This TCR beta chain was captured by sequencing in a study of T cells in Graves' hyperthyroidism and ophthalmopathy. Losses at the gene ends were 2 bases for V and 6 bases for J; bases not matched to a gene: 2. This CDR3 region has 14 residues. For Graves' hyperthyroidism to be stable, ophthalmopathy could not progress within 18 months. Patients aged 18 to 65 with hyperthyroidism were newly diagnosed, with duration under 2 months. The source material, RNA transcripts, was used to amplify TCR beta CDR3 regions. HTBI primers were employed in a first-round RT-PCR of the TCR CDR3. TCRdb used MiXCR to reprocess the multiplex PCR reads, holding one entry per CDR3 protein. The sample holds 500,000 to 700,000 distinct CDR3 sequences, over 15% seen once.

The TCR originated in a woman in her late teens or twenties with Graves' hyperthyroidism. The V and J genes are TRBV12-3 or TRBV12-4 and TRBJ1-2, with TRBD1 matching 11 bases. Sequencing used blood. In DNA form, the CDR3 reads TGTGCCAGCAGTTTAAGGACAGGGGGCGATGGCTACACCTTC. It yields the protein CASSLRTGGDGYTF.